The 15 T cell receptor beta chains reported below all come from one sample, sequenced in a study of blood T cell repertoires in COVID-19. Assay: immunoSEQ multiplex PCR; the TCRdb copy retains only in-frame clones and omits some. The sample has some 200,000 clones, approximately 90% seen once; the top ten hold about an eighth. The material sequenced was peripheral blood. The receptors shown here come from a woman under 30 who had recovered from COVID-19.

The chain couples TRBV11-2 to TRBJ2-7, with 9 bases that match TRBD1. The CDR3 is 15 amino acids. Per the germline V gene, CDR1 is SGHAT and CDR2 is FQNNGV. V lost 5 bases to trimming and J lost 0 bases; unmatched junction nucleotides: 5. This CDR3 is CASSVGTGTSYEQYF. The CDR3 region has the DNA TGTGCCAGCAGCGTAGGGACAGGGACCTCCTACGAGCAGTACTTC. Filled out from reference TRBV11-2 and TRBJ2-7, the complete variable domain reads EAGVAQSPRYKIIEKRQSVAFWCNPISGHATLYWYQQILGQGPKLLIQFQNNGVVDDSQLPKDRFSAERLKGVDSTLKIQPAKLEDSAVYLCASSVGTGTSYEQYFGPGTRLTVT.

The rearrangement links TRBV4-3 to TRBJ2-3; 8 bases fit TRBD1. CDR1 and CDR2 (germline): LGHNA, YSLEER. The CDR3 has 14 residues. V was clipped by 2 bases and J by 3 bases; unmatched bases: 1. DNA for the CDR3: TGCGCCAGCAGCCAATACAGGGGGACAGATACGCAGTATTTT. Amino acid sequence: CASSQYRGTDTQYF.

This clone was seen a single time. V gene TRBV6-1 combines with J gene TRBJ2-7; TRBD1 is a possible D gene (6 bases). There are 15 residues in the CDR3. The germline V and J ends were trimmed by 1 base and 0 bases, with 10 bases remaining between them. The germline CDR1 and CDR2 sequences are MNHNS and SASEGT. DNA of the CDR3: TGTGCCAGCAGTGAAGTGAGAGGGGGCTCCTACGAGCAGTACTTC. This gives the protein CASSEVRGGSYEQYF.

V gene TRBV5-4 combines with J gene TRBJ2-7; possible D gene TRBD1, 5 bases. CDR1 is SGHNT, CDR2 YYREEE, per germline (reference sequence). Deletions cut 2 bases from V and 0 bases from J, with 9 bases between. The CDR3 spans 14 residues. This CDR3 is CASSFDRASYEQYF. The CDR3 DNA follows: TGTGCCAGCAGCTTCGACAGAGCCTCCTACGAGCAGTACTTC.

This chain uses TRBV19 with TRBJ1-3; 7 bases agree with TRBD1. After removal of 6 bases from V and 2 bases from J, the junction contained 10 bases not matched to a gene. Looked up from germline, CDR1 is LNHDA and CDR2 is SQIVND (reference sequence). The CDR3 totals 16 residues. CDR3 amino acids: CASRRKQGPPGNTIYF. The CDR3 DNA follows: TGTGCCAGTAGGCGGAAACAGGGGCCCCCTGGAAACACCATATATTTT.

The CDR3 region has the DNA TGTGCCAGCTCACCACGCGAAGGGACACTTTTTTTT. Amino acid sequence: CASSPREGTLFF. The chain has TRBV18 and TRBJ1-4; TRBD1 might be the D (6 bases). This CDR3 spans 12 amino acids. V was trimmed by 1 base and J by 17 bases, leaving 14 bases between them. Germline CDR1 and CDR2: KGHSH and LQKENI.

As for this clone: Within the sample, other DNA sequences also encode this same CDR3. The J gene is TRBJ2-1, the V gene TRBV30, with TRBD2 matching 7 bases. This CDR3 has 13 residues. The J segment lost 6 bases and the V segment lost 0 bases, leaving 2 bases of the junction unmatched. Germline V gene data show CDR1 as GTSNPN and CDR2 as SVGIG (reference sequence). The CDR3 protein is CAWSVLAGNEQFF. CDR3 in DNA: TGTGCCTGGAGTGTATTAGCGGGCAATGAGCAGTTCTTC.

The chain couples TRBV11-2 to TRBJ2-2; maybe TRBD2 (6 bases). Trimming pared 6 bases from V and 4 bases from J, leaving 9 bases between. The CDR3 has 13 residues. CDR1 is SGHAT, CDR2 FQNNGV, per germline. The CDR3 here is CASSWDFTGELFF. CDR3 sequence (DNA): TGTGCCAGCAGTTGGGACTTCACCGGGGAGCTGTTTTTT.

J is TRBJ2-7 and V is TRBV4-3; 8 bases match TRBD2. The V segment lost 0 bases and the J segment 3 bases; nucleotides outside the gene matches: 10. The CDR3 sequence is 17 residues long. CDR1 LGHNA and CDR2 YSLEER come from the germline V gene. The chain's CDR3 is CASSQEGAGGPFYEQYF. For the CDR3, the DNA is TGCGCCAGCAGCCAAGAAGGGGCGGGGGGCCCCTTCTACGAGCAGTACTTC.

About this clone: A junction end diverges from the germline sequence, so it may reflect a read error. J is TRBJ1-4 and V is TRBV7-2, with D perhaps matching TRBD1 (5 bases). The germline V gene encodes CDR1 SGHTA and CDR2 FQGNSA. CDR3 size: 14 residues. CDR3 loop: CASSLGQWNGKLFF. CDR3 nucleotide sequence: TGTGCCAGCAGCTTAGGACAGTGGAATGGAAAACTGTTTTTT.

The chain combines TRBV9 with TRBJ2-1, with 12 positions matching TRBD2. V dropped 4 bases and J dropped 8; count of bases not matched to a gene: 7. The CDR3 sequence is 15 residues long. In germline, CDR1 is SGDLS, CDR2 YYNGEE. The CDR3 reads CASSLGTSGSDEQFF. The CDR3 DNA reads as TGTGCCAGCAGCCTCGGGACTAGCGGGTCTGATGAGCAGTTCTTC.

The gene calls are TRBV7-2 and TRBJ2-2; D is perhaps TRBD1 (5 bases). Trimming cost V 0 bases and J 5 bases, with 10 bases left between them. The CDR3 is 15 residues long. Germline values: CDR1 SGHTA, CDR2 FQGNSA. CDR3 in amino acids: CASSLAYRGTGELFF. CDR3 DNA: TGTGCCAGCAGCTTAGCGTATAGGGGAACCGGGGAGCTGTTTTTT. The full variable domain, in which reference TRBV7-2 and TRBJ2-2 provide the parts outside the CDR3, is GAGVSQSPSNKVTEKGKDVELRCDPISGHTALYWYRQSLGQGLEFLIYFQGNSAPDKSGLPSDRFSAERTGGSVSTLTIQRTQQEDSAVYLCASSLAYRGTGELFFGEGSRLTVL.

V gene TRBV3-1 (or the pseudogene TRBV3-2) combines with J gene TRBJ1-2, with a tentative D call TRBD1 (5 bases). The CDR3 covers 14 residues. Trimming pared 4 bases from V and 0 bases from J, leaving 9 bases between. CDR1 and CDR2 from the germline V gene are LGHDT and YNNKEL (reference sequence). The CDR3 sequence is CASSPTGANYGYTF. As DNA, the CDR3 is TGTGCCAGCAGCCCAACGGGGGCTAACTATGGCTACACCTTC.

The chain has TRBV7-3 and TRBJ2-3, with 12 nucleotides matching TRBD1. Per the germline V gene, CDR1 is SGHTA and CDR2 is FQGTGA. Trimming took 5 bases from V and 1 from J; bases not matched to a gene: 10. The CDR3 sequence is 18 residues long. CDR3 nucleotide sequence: TGTGCCAGCAGCCCTTCCCTTGGGACAGGGGGCGGCACAGATACGCAGTATTTT. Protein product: CASSPSLGTGGGTDTQYF. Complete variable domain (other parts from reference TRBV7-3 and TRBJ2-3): GAGVSQTPSNKVTEKGKYVELRCDPISGHTALYWYRQSLGQGPEFLIYFQGTGAADDSGLPNDRFFAVRPEGSVSTLKIQRTERGDSAVYLCASSPSLGTGGGTDTQYFGPGTRLTVL.

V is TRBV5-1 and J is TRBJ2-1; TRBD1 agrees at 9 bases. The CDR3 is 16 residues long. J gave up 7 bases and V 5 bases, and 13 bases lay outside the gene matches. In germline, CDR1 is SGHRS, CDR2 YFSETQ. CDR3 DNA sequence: TGCGCCAGCAGTCCTGCCCGGGACAGGGCGATGAATGAGCAGTTCTTC. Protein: CASSPARDRAMNEQFF.